Each of the 26 T cell receptor beta chains below was sequenced from the same sample in a study of blood T cell repertoires in COVID-19. Method: immunoSEQ multiplex PCR; TCRdb's copy keeps in-frame clones and lacks some. This table holds fewer than 200,000 clones, 84% found once. The specimen was peripheral blood. These receptors all come from a man aged 35 to 55 who had recovered from COVID-19.

The V gene is TRBV7-2, the J gene TRBJ2-5; tentative D call: TRBD1 (7 bases). V was clipped by 3 bases and J by 4 bases, with 12 bases between them. Germline CDR1 and CDR2: SGHTA and FQGNSA. The CDR3 length is 14 residues. CDR3 amino acids: CASSFRQGGETQYF. CDR3 DNA: TGTGCCAGCAGCTTCAGACAGGGAGGAGAGACCCAGTACTTC.

In regard to this clone: Different DNA sequences within this sample yield the same CDR3. The gene calls are TRBV6-2 or TRBV6-3 and TRBJ2-2; D not certain. V lost 0 bases to trimming and J lost 2 bases, with 10 bases between them. CDR1 is MNHEY, CDR2 SVGEGT, per germline. The CDR3 covers 16 residues. CDR3 nucleotides: TGTGCCAGCAGTTACTCGAGGAGAACTAACACCGGGGAGCTGTTTTTT. Protein: CASSYSRRTNTGELFF.

The rearrangement joins TRBV5-5 to TRBJ2-2, with 9 bases aligning to TRBD2. The length of the CDR3 is 15 residues. CDR1 is SGHKS and CDR2 is YYEKEE in the germline V gene (reference sequence). The V gene end was trimmed by 2 bases and the J gene end by 6 bases; junction bases not matched to a gene: 5. The chain's CDR3 is CASSFGSSGAGELFF. The DNA of the CDR3 is TGTGCCAGCAGCTTCGGGTCTAGCGGGGCCGGGGAGCTGTTTTTT.

The CDR3 sequence is CASSVAGTRKWKTQYF. The CDR3 region has the DNA TGTGCCAGCAGCGTCGCCGGGACTAGAAAGTGGAAGACCCAGTACTTC. The chain joins TRBV7-8 to TRBJ2-5; 8 nucleotides align to TRBD2. The V and J ends lost 5 bases and 6 bases, in that order; junction bases with no gene match: 14. CDR1 is SGHVS, CDR2 FQNEAQ, per germline. CDR3 length: 16 residues.

This chain connects TRBV7-9 to TRBJ2-3, with 7 bases identical to TRBD2. Germline CDR1 reads SEHNR; CDR2 reads FQNEAQ (reference sequence). The CDR3 totals 14 residues. V shed 0 bases, J shed 4 bases, and the junction held 1 base outside the gene matches. This CDR3 reads CASSLASGADTQYF. As DNA, the CDR3 is TGTGCCAGCAGCTTAGCCAGCGGGGCAGATACGCAGTATTTT.

The chain is built from TRBV4-2 and TRBJ2-3; the D gene is possibly TRBD1 (5 bases). V was shortened by 0 bases and J by 5 bases, with 12 bases between the two germline ends. The CDR3 has 15 residues. Germline CDR1 LGHNA, CDR2 YNFKEQ. The CDR3 loop is CASSQEGLELDTQYF. The CDR3 nucleotides read TGTGCCAGCAGCCAAGAGGGGCTCGAGTTAGATACGCAGTATTTT.

The rearrangement joins TRBV7-2 to TRBJ2-3, with 7 nucleotides matching TRBD2. CDR1 and CDR2 (germline): SGHTA, FQGNSA. The V and J ends lost 1 base and 1 base, in that order; junction bases with no gene match: 5. This CDR3 is built from 16 residues. CDR3 residues: CASSLEGTTGTDTQYF. The CDR3 DNA sequence: TGTGCCAGCAGCTTAGAAGGGACTACAGGCACAGATACGCAGTATTTT.

This chain uses TRBV3-1 (or the pseudogene TRBV3-2) with TRBJ1-5, with TRBD1 as a possible D gene (5 bases). This CDR3 comprises 13 residues. The V and J ends lost 5 bases and 11 bases respectively, with 16 bases between them. The germline V gene has CDR1 LGHDT and CDR2 YNNKEL (reference sequence). The CDR3 DNA is TGTGCCAGCAGCGGGGGGTCCCTTGAAACCCAGCATTTT. Translated: CASSGGSLETQHF.

This clone was counted once. This specimen includes other DNA sequences encoding the same CDR3. CDR3 amino acids: CASSRTGDSNQPQHF. DNA of the CDR3: TGTGCCAGCAGTCGGACAGGGGATAGCAATCAGCCCCAGCATTTT. The chain employs TRBV5-5 and TRBJ1-5; 9 bases are a match to TRBD1. The germline CDR1 and CDR2 sequences are SGHKS and YYEKEE (reference sequence). With V trimmed by 5 bases and J by 0 bases, 3 bases remained unmatched. This CDR3 is built from 15 residues.

The chain carries TRBV27 and TRBJ2-2; D gene unclear. Germline loops: CDR1 MNHEY, CDR2 SMNVEV (reference sequence). This CDR3 has 13 amino acids. Trimming took off 8 bases at V and 1 base at J, with 8 bases between the two ends. Written as DNA, the CDR3 is TGTGCCAGCGGTCGAGTGAACACCGGGGAGCTGTTTTTT. Translated, it gives CASGRVNTGELFF.

This clone was picked up a small number of times. The same CDR3 also results from other DNA sequences found in this sample. The J gene is TRBJ1-6, the V gene TRBV20-1; D ambiguous. Germline V gene data show CDR1 as DFQATT and CDR2 as SNEGSKA (reference sequence). V gave up 3 bases and J gave up 0 bases, with 12 bases separating them. This CDR3 comprises 16 residues. The CDR3 nucleotides read TGCAGTGCTAGTCGGTCTCCTTCCTCCTATAATTCACCCCTCCACTTT. This translates into CSASRSPSSYNSPLHF.

This chain links TRBV7-9 with TRBJ2-7; D perhaps matches TRBD2 (5 bases). CDR1 is SEHNR, CDR2 FQNEAQ, per germline (reference sequence). Trimming removed 8 bases at V and 5 bases at J, with 13 bases between. The CDR3 has 12 amino acids. In DNA, the CDR3 is TGTGCCAGCGGCGTCGGAGGCAACGAGCAGTACTTC. As protein: CASGVGGNEQYF.

Turning to this clone: The sample holds other DNA sequences that translate to the same CDR3. The CDR3 loop is CASSYSMGAGQPQHF. The CDR3 DNA follows: TGTGCCAGCAGTTACTCAATGGGGGCAGGGCAGCCCCAGCATTTT. The V gene is TRBV6-2 or TRBV6-3, the J gene TRBJ1-5, with a possible D match to TRBD1 (6 bases). Germline V gene lookup returns CDR1 MNHEY and CDR2 SVGEGT. Trimming shortened V by 0 bases and J by 7 bases, and 13 bases separated the two germline ends. There are 15 residues in the CDR3.

This clone was seen a few times. The rearrangement uses TRBV11-2 and TRBJ2-2; D is ambiguous. Germline CDR1 and CDR2: SGHAT and FQNNGV. This CDR3 region has 14 residues. Trimming removed 2 bases at V and 6 bases at J, with 10 bases between. For the CDR3, the DNA is TGTGCCAGCAGCTTACTGCGCGGTCCCGGGGAGCTGTTTTTT. Translating gives CASSLLRGPGELFF.

The V gene is TRBV29-1, the J gene TRBJ1-1; D not certain. Germline V gene lookup returns CDR1 SQVTM and CDR2 ANQGSEA. There are 13 residues in the CDR3. V shed 5 bases and J shed 3 bases, with 13 bases lying between them. Here the CDR3 DNA reads TGCAGCGTTCGAGACACAACTCACACTGAAGCTTTCTTT. It translates to CSVRDTTHTEAFF.

The chain employs TRBV5-1 and TRBJ1-3, with a tentative D call TRBD1 (5 bases). V was pared by 3 bases and J by 4 bases, with 8 bases between. The germline V gene has CDR1 SGHRS and CDR2 YFSETQ. CDR3 length: 13 amino acids. The CDR3 region has the DNA TGCGCCAGCAGCTCATCAGGGGGAAACACCATATATTTT. It is translated as CASSSSGGNTIYF.

V usage is TRBV7-9 and J usage is TRBJ1-4; D is perhaps TRBD1 (5 bases). The CDR3 runs to 13 residues. V lost 3 bases to trimming and J lost 6 bases, with 8 bases between them. Germline V gives CDR1 SEHNR, CDR2 FQNEAQ (reference sequence). In DNA, the CDR3 is TGTGCCAGCAGCTTTACGGGGGATGAAAAACTGTTTTTT. Translated: CASSFTGDEKLFF.

The gene calls are TRBV6-2 or TRBV6-3 and TRBJ2-2, with D maybe TRBD2 (6 bases). The CDR3 covers 15 residues. The germline gives CDR1 MNHEY, CDR2 SVGEGT. The V and J ends lost 5 bases and 5 bases respectively, with 15 bases between them. CDR3 sequence: CASSPVSGGTGELFF. CDR3 nucleotides: TGTGCCAGCAGTCCCGTTAGCGGAGGTACCGGGGAGCTGTTTTTT.

The CDR3: CASSIGRGTDTQYF. The CDR3 region has the DNA TGTGCCAGCAGCATCGGGAGGGGGACAGATACGCAGTATTTT. The chain combines TRBV11-2 with TRBJ2-3, with 8 bases matching TRBD2. V trimming: 5 bases; J trimming: 3 bases; junction bases outside the gene matches: 4. Germline CDR1 and CDR2: SGHAT and FQNNGV. The CDR3 consists of 14 residues.

DNA of the CDR3: TGTGCCAGCAGCCAGGAGGGGCTTTTAGATACGCAGTATTTT. This sequence encodes CASSQEGLLDTQYF. The genes are TRBV6-2 or TRBV6-3 and TRBJ2-3, with D possibly TRBD2 on 6 matching bases. The CDR3 is 14 amino acids. V shed 6 bases and J shed 5 bases, with 15 bases lying between them. Per germline, CDR1 MNHEY and CDR2 SVGEGT.

The rearrangement links TRBV9 to TRBJ2-3; D remains ambiguous. V was cut by 0 bases and J by 0 bases, with 8 bases left in between. The germline gives CDR1 SGDLS, CDR2 YYNGEE. The CDR3 covers 15 residues. The CDR3 DNA is TGTGCCAGCAGCGTAGTCGCGACTAGCACAGATACGCAGTATTTT. The encoded protein is CASSVVATSTDTQYF.

This sequence joins TRBV5-1 and TRBJ1-5; D possibly corresponds to TRBD1 (6 bases). The CDR3 loop spans 16 amino acids. With 4 bases removed from V and 3 bases from J, the gap between germline ends came to 17 bases. Looked up from germline, CDR1 is SGHRS and CDR2 is YFSETQ. In nucleotides, the CDR3 is TGCGCCAGCAGCCCCTTGGGGGGGGCCACCAATCAGCCCCAGCATTTT. Its protein product is CASSPLGGATNQPQHF. Using reference TRBV5-1 and TRBJ1-5 for the parts outside the CDR3, the full variable domain is KAGVTQTPRYLIKTRGQQVTLSCSPISGHRSVSWYQQTPGQGLQFLFEYFSETQRNKGNFPGRFSGRQFSNSRSEMNVSTLELGDSALYLCASSPLGGATNQPQHFGDGTRLSIL.

This clone was found once. The chain recombines TRBV7-9 with TRBJ2-3; weak D call: TRBD2 (6 bases). Per the germline V gene, CDR1 is SEHNR and CDR2 is FQNEAQ (reference sequence). CDR3 length: 13 residues. Trimming shortened V by 2 bases and J by 8 bases, and 11 bases separated the two germline ends. The CDR3 sequence is CASSLSAGTTQYF. The CDR3 DNA follows: TGTGCCAGCAGCTTATCGGCGGGAACTACGCAGTATTTT.

The chain combines TRBV28 with TRBJ2-2; D is perhaps TRBD1 (5 bases). The CDR3 contains 15 residues. Germline V gene data show CDR1 as MDHEN and CDR2 as SYDVKM. The ends were cut back, 6 bases at V and 1 base at J, with 12 bases in the middle. CDR3 protein: CASSTLTENTGELFF. DNA for the CDR3: TGTGCCAGCAGCACTCTGACAGAGAACACCGGGGAGCTGTTTTTT.

The chain carries TRBV7-8 and TRBJ2-5; D gene ambiguous. The CDR3 is 13 amino acids. V was trimmed by 6 bases and J by 6 bases, leaving 14 bases between them. Germline-derived CDR1 and CDR2 are SGHVS and FQNEAQ. CDR3 protein: CASSPLGLKTQYF. In DNA form, the CDR3 reads TGTGCCAGCAGTCCCTTGGGCCTGAAGACCCAGTACTTC.

This rearrangement joins TRBV28 to TRBJ1-6, with 8 bases identical to TRBD1. The length of the CDR3 is 16 residues. V dropped 6 bases and J dropped 7; count of bases not matched to a gene: 11. Germline CDR1 and CDR2: MDHEN and SYDVKM. The chain's CDR3 is CASRPTERQGNSPLHF. The CDR3 nucleotides read TGTGCCAGCAGACCCACCGAGAGACAGGGGAATTCACCCCTCCACTTT.